These 11 T cell receptor beta chains were all obtained from the same sample, sequenced in a study of cytomegalovirus exposure and HLA in healthy donors. PCR was performed using 60 Vbeta and 13 Jbeta primers. Profiled with immunoSEQ multiplex PCR; TCRdb holds only in-frame clones, not every one. The sample has around 150,000 clones, nearly 80% seen once. Sequences were obtained from PBMCs. Source of these receptors: a woman in her forties or fifties in good health and CMV-seropositive.

V usage is TRBV5-6 and J usage is TRBJ2-7, with 8 bases identical to TRBD1. V lost 0 bases to trimming and J lost 4 bases; unmatched junction nucleotides: 6. CDR1 is SGHDT and CDR2 is YYEEEE in the germline V gene. The CDR3 is made up of 15 amino acids. For the CDR3, the DNA is TGTGCCAGCAGCTTGGGGACAGGGCAGAGTTACGAGCAGTACTTC. Amino acid sequence: CASSLGTGQSYEQYF.

The genes are TRBV19 and TRBJ1-1; the match to TRBD1 covers 7 bases. Germline V lookup: CDR1 LNHDA, CDR2 SQIVND (reference sequence). V gave up 4 bases and J gave up 3 bases; unmatched junction bases: 5. The CDR3 covers 14 residues. DNA of the CDR3: TGTGCCAGTAGTACTGCAGGGGGTTACACTGAAGCTTTCTTT. Amino acids: CASSTAGGYTEAFF.

The chain combines TRBV7-6 with TRBJ2-7; TRBD2 matches 10 bases. CDR1 is SGHVS and CDR2 is FNYEAQ in the germline V gene. J gave up 7 bases and V 5 bases, and 11 bases lay outside the gene matches. The CDR3 is 15 residues long. The CDR3 here is CASSPLAGGLGEQYF. The CDR3 bases are TGTGCCAGCAGCCCTTTAGCGGGAGGACTAGGTGAGCAGTACTTC.

This chain connects TRBV5-1 to TRBJ1-2; TRBD1 agrees at 7 bases. The CDR3 totals 17 residues. With V trimmed by 0 bases and J by 3 bases, 11 bases remained unmatched. CDR1 and CDR2 (germline): SGHRS, YFSETQ. The CDR3 sequence is CASSLARGTVFDYGYTF. In nucleotides, the CDR3 is TGCGCCAGCAGCTTGGCGCGCGGGACAGTCTTCGACTATGGCTACACCTTC.

This clone occurred a few times. V is TRBV2 and J is TRBJ1-1; possibly TRBD1 for D (5 bases). The V and J ends lost 7 bases and 3 bases respectively, with 15 bases between them. The germline CDR1 and CDR2 sequences are SNHLY and FYNNEI. This CDR3 region has 14 residues. The chain's CDR3 is CASMGGVGDTEAFF. CDR3 DNA sequence: TGTGCCAGCATGGGGGGGGTAGGGGACACTGAAGCTTTCTTT.

The chain is built from TRBV15 and TRBJ1-1; 7 positions agree with TRBD1. Germline CDR1 and CDR2: LNHNV and YYDKDF (reference sequence). Germline trimming cut 5 bases from V and 7 bases from J; bases unmatched to any gene: 16. This CDR3 is 16 amino acids long. This chain's CDR3 is CATSRGSRDSIYEAFF. The DNA of the CDR3 is TGTGCCACCAGCCGCGGCAGCCGGGACAGCATTTATGAAGCTTTCTTT. Variable domain in full (rest from reference TRBV15 and TRBJ1-1): DAMVIQNPRYQVTQFGKPVTLSCSQTLNHNVMYWYQQKSSQAPKLLFHYYDKDFNNEADTPDNFQSRRPNTSFCFLDIRSPGLGDTAMYLCATSRGSRDSIYEAFFGQGTRLTVV.

J is TRBJ2-7 and V is TRBV4-2; D perhaps matches TRBD1 (5 bases). The CDR3 is 14 residues long. Germline V CDR1 and CDR2: LGHNA, YNFKEQ. V was clipped by 3 bases and J by 0 bases, with 9 bases between them. CDR3 nucleotides: TGTGCCAGCAGCCAGGCTGACAGCTCCTACGAGCAGTACTTC. Protein: CASSQADSSYEQYF.

The gene calls are TRBV12-5 and TRBJ1-5; D is ambiguous. Germline loops: CDR1 LGHNT, CDR2 FRNRAP. The CDR3 extends over 19 amino acids. V was clipped by 1 base and J by 3 bases, with 22 bases between them. For the CDR3, the DNA is TGTGCTAGTGGTTTGGCCCCCCGGAGAGGGAGGGTAGACAATCAGCCCCAGCATTTT. As protein: CASGLAPRRGRVDNQPQHF. Complete variable domain (other parts from reference TRBV12-5 and TRBJ1-5): DARVTQTPRHKVTEMGQEVTMRCQPILGHNTVFWYRQTMMQGLELLAYFRNRAPLDDSGMPKDRFSAEMPDATLATLKIQPSEPRDSAVYFCASGLAPRRGRVDNQPQHFGDGTRLSIL.

The chain combines TRBV23-1 with TRBJ2-7; TRBD1 is a possible D gene (6 bases). TRBV23-1 is identified as an open reading frame with a role that is uncertain. V was pared by 1 base and J by 2 bases, with 15 bases between. This CDR3 has 16 residues. The CDR3, as DNA: TGCGCCAGCAGTCAATTCCGCAGGGGCCTCACCTACGAGCAGTACTTC. Translating it yields CASSQFRRGLTYEQYF.

The J gene is TRBJ2-5, the V gene TRBV4-3, with D perhaps matching TRBD2 (5 bases). In germline, CDR1 is LGHNA, CDR2 YSLEER. The CDR3 spans 13 residues. Trimming took 3 bases from V and 3 from J, leaving 8 bases between them. CDR3 DNA: TGCGCCAGCAGCCACACTAGGGAAGAGACCCAGTACTTC. It is translated as CASSHTREETQYF.

The chain carries TRBV7-2 and TRBJ2-3, with 8 bases lining up with TRBD2. Germline trimming cut 1 base from V and 3 bases from J; bases unmatched to any gene: 6. CDR1 is SGHTA, CDR2 FQGNSA, per germline. The CDR3 is 16 residues long. CDR3 in amino acids: CASSLVGGGGTDTQYF. CDR3 sequence (DNA): TGTGCCAGCAGCTTAGTGGGCGGCGGGGGGACAGATACGCAGTATTTT.